The 28 T cell receptor beta chains in this list originate from one sample, sequenced in a study of OX40 agonist ivuxolimab in advanced cancers. TCRdb's copy holds only in-frame clones and misses some; the assay was immunoSEQ multiplex PCR. This sample has tens of thousands of clones; more than 70% occur once, and the top ten carry approximately 1.5%. This specimen consisted of CD4+ or CD8+ T cells sorted from blood, obtained in a trial of the OX40 agonist ivuxolimab. The source of these receptors is an adult with an advanced solid tumor such as melanoma, head and neck, liver or kidney cancer.

This sequence joins TRBV30 and TRBJ1-5; D unclear. Trimming took off 2 bases at V and 1 base at J, with 9 bases between the two ends. The V gene's germline CDR1 is GTSNPN and CDR2 SVGIG (reference sequence). The CDR3 is made up of 14 amino acids. Here the CDR3 DNA reads TGTGCCTGGAGTCCGGTTTTAAGCAATCAGCCCCAGCATTTT. Translating gives CAWSPVLSNQPQHF.

This clone appeared a few times. The chain uses TRBV4-2 and TRBJ1-3; perhaps TRBD1 as D (5 bases). Germline CDR1 LGHNA, CDR2 YNFKEQ. V lost 0 bases, J lost 4 bases, and 13 bases lay in between. This CDR3 spans 16 amino acids. The CDR3 DNA reads TGTGCCAGCAGCCAAGACCTAACTGGGACCGGAAACACCATATATTTT. It encodes CASSQDLTGTGNTIYF.

This sequence joins TRBV9 and TRBJ2-1; 9 positions agree with TRBD1. Germline trimming cut 0 bases from V and 6 bases from J; bases unmatched to any gene: 7. The CDR3 length is 16 residues. Germline assignment: CDR1 SGDLS and CDR2 YYNGEE. In nucleotides, the CDR3 is TGTGCCAGCAGCGTAGTACAGGGGGCGATGGTCAATGAGCAGTTCTTC. It yields the protein CASSVVQGAMVNEQFF.

This rearrangement joins TRBV9 to TRBJ2-1; TRBD2 might be the D (7 bases). Germline CDR1 reads SGDLS; CDR2 reads YYNGEE. This CDR3 is 15 amino acids long. Trimming shortened V by 2 bases and J by 9 bases, and 18 bases separated the two germline ends. DNA for the CDR3: TGTGCCAGCAGCGTGACGAGGGGGGGGCCCTCTGAGCAGTTCTTC. Encoded protein: CASSVTRGGPSEQFF.

The gene calls are TRBV11-2 and TRBJ1-4, with 8 bases identical to TRBD1. The CDR3 length is 15 residues. The V gene end was trimmed by 3 bases and the J gene end by 8 bases; junction bases not matched to a gene: 8. Germline assignment: CDR1 SGHAT and CDR2 FQNNGV. The CDR3 coding sequence is TGTGCCAGCAGCTTCAGGACAGGGTTTGGAGAAAAACTGTTTTTT. Translating it yields CASSFRTGFGEKLFF.

The genes are TRBV28 and TRBJ2-1; D unresolved. The V gene's germline CDR1 is MDHEN and CDR2 SYDVKM. V was trimmed by 2 bases and J by 5 bases, leaving 7 bases between them. This CDR3 contains 13 residues. The CDR3 reads CASSLGSNNEQFF. CDR3 coding DNA: TGTGCCAGCAGTTTAGGTTCTAACAATGAGCAGTTCTTC. The whole variable domain, filled in from reference TRBV28 and TRBJ2-1, reads DVKVTQSSRYLVKRTGEKVFLECVQDMDHENMFWYRQDPGLGLRLIYFSYDVKMKEKGDIPEGYSVSREKKERFSLILESASTNQTSMYLCASSLGSNNEQFFGPGTRLTVL.

The chain combines TRBV30 with TRBJ2-1; 15 positions agree with TRBD2. V lost 4 bases, J lost 7 bases, and 5 bases stayed unmatched. This CDR3 region has 15 residues. Looked up from germline, CDR1 is GTSNPN and CDR2 is SVGIG (reference sequence). In DNA form, the CDR3 reads TGTGCCTGGAATGGACTAGCGGGGGGGCCAAATGAGCAGTTCTTC. Residues: CAWNGLAGGPNEQFF.

The rearrangement joins TRBV2 to TRBJ2-6; perhaps TRBD2 as D (5 bases). The germline V and J ends were trimmed by 8 bases and 2 bases, with 13 bases remaining between them. The CDR3 is 15 amino acids. The V gene's germline CDR1 is SNHLY and CDR2 FYNNEI. CDR3 sequence: CASARGIAGANVLTF. CDR3 bases: TGTGCCAGCGCTCGAGGGATCGCTGGGGCCAACGTCCTGACTTTC. Drawing the rest from reference TRBV2 and TRBJ2-6, the complete variable domain is EPEVTQTPSHQVTQMGQEVILRCVPISNHLYFYWYRQILGQKVEFLVSFYNNEISEKSEIFDDQFSVERPDGSNFTLKIRSTKLEDSAMYFCASARGIAGANVLTFGAGSRLTVL.

The chain links TRBV28 to TRBJ2-7; D ambiguous. The germline V gene has CDR1 MDHEN and CDR2 SYDVKM. CDR3 length: 13 residues. The V end was cut by 4 bases, the J end by 3 bases, with 10 bases between. Here the CDR3 reads CASSSPGNYEQYF. The CDR3 DNA reads as TGTGCCAGCAGTTCACCAGGCAACTACGAGCAGTACTTC.

The rearrangement links TRBV13 to TRBJ2-7; D tentatively fits TRBD1 or TRBD2 (6 bases each). Germline-derived CDR1 and CDR2 are PRHDT and FYEKMQ (reference sequence). This CDR3 region has 14 residues. Between the trimmed V and J ends, which lost 5 bases and 3 bases, there was a span of 14 bases. CDR3 in DNA: TGTGCCAGCAGCCGGAGGGGGTCGCACTACGAGCAGTACTTC. This gives the protein CASSRRGSHYEQYF. Filled out from reference TRBV13 and TRBJ2-7, the complete variable domain reads AAGVIQSPRHLIKEKRETATLKCYPIPRHDTVYWYQQGPGQDPQFLISFYEKMQSDKGSIPDRFSAQQFSDYHSELNMSSLELGDSALYFCASSRRGSHYEQYFGPGTRLTVT.

This chain connects TRBV10-3 to TRBJ1-2; D not resolved. CDR1 and CDR2 from the germline V gene are ENHRY and SYGVKD. This CDR3 has 13 amino acids. Trimming left V 8 bases short and J 3 bases short, with 13 bases between. The CDR3 spells CAIGQVKDYGYTF. DNA for the CDR3: TGTGCCATCGGTCAGGTCAAGGACTATGGCTACACCTTC.

This chain links TRBV28 with TRBJ1-3, with D hard to call. Germline V gene data show CDR1 as MDHEN and CDR2 as SYDVKM. This CDR3 region has 13 residues. V was shortened by 6 bases and J by 9 bases, with 15 bases between the two germline ends. CDR3 nucleotide sequence: TGTGCCAGCAGCCCCGACATCCGAGGCACCATATATTTT. Residues: CASSPDIRGTIYF.

The V and J genes are TRBV4-1 and TRBJ2-1; D ambiguous. The CDR3 runs to 14 residues. The V gene lost 3 bases and the J gene lost 1 base, with 7 bases spanning the gap. Germline CDR1 and CDR2: MGHRA and YSYEKL. For the CDR3, the DNA is TGCGCCAGCAGCCAGCCCGATTCCTACAATGAGCAGTTCTTC. Its translation: CASSQPDSYNEQFF.

The V gene is TRBV28, the J gene TRBJ1-6, with 8 bases fitting TRBD1. With V trimmed by 4 bases and J by 7 bases, 6 bases remained unmatched. The germline V gene encodes CDR1 MDHEN and CDR2 SYDVKM. This CDR3 contains 15 residues. The CDR3 DNA sequence: TGTGCCAGCAGTTCCCCCGCAGGGGGCAATTCACCCCTCCACTTT. As protein: CASSSPAGGNSPLHF.

This chain connects TRBV5-6 to TRBJ2-1; D is uncertain. The ends were cut back, 1 base at V and 0 bases at J, with 11 bases in the middle. The CDR3 runs to 16 residues. The germline V gene has CDR1 SGHDT and CDR2 YYEEEE. The CDR3 DNA follows: TGTGCCAGCAGCTTGTTCGGGCTAACCTCCTACAATGAGCAGTTCTTC. Encoded protein: CASSLFGLTSYNEQFF.

The rearrangement joins TRBV5-1 to TRBJ2-2; no clear D gene. Trimming took 0 bases from V and 7 from J, leaving 7 bases between them. The germline gives CDR1 SGHRS, CDR2 YFSETQ. The CDR3 has 13 residues. The CDR3, as DNA: TGCGCCAGCAGCTTGGTTGGGGACGGGGAGCTGTTTTTT. Translating it yields CASSLVGDGELFF.

This clone came up a few times. The rearrangement uses TRBV28 and TRBJ1-1; D is unclear. The CDR3 is 13 amino acids. The germline V gene encodes CDR1 MDHEN and CDR2 SYDVKM. Trimming left V 5 bases short and J 0 bases short, with 7 bases between. CDR3 protein: CASSPHMNTEAFF. CDR3 nucleotides: TGTGCCAGCAGTCCACATATGAACACTGAAGCTTTCTTT. The complete variable domain, with remaining parts taken from reference TRBV28 and TRBJ1-1, reads DVKVTQSSRYLVKRTGEKVFLECVQDMDHENMFWYRQDPGLGLRLIYFSYDVKMKEKGDIPEGYSVSREKKERFSLILESASTNQTSMYLCASSPHMNTEAFFGQGTRLTVV.

This chain links TRBV27 with TRBJ2-3; 7 positions agree with TRBD1. The junction had 9 bases not matched to a gene; V was cut back by 3 bases and J by 6 bases. This CDR3 has 15 residues. The V gene's germline CDR1 is MNHEY and CDR2 SMNVEV (reference sequence). CDR3 amino acids: CASSFKTGNMDTQYF. Here the CDR3 DNA reads TGTGCCAGCAGTTTTAAGACAGGGAATATGGATACGCAGTATTTT.

The chain combines TRBV18 with TRBJ2-3; tentative D call: TRBD2 (6 bases). Trimming removed 3 bases from V and 5 bases from J, with 12 bases in between. This CDR3 has 14 amino acids. Per the germline V gene, CDR1 is KGHSH and CDR2 is LQKENI. The CDR3 nucleotides are TGTGCCAGCTCACCCGGGACTTCGGGAGATACGCAGTATTTT. It encodes CASSPGTSGDTQYF.

The chain links TRBV2 to TRBJ1-4, with TRBD1 matching 9 bases. The CDR3 extends over 15 amino acids. V dropped 4 bases and J dropped 4; count of bases not matched to a gene: 4. CDR1 and CDR2 from the germline V gene are SNHLY and FYNNEI. The CDR3 DNA follows: TGTGCCAGCAGTGCGGGACAGGGCTATAATGAAAAACTGTTTTTT. Encoded protein: CASSAGQGYNEKLFF. Combining the CDR3 with reference TRBV2 and TRBJ1-4 gives the whole variable domain EPEVTQTPSHQVTQMGQEVILRCVPISNHLYFYWYRQILGQKVEFLVSFYNNEISEKSEIFDDQFSVERPDGSNFTLKIRSTKLEDSAMYFCASSAGQGYNEKLFFGSGTQLSVL.

V and J are TRBV7-2 and TRBJ1-2; 7 bases agree with TRBD1. Germline CDR1 and CDR2: SGHTA and FQGNSA. Trimming cost V 5 bases and J 7 bases; bases outside gene matches: 13. This CDR3 is 15 amino acids long. The CDR3 DNA sequence: TGTGCCAGCAGCCTCTTCGACCGACAGGGTGGTGGCTACACCTTC. Its protein product is CASSLFDRQGGGYTF.

The table lists this clone with a count of one. The chain employs TRBV11-1 and TRBJ2-1; TRBD2 aligns across 8 bases. V was pared by 5 bases and J by 2 bases, with 8 bases of the junction left unmatched. Germline V gene sequence: CDR1 SGHAT, CDR2 FQDESV (reference sequence). This CDR3 spans 16 amino acids. The DNA for the CDR3 is TGTGCCAGCAGCCCGGCTGGCGGGGGGCCCTACAATGAGCAGTTCTTC. It codes for CASSPAGGGPYNEQFF.

The chain links TRBV7-6 to TRBJ1-3; 7 bases are a match to TRBD1. V lost 4 bases to trimming and J lost 0 bases; unmatched junction nucleotides: 3. The CDR3 loop spans 15 amino acids. Germline V gene data show CDR1 as SGHVS and CDR2 as FNYEAQ. This CDR3 is CASSSGQISGNTIYF. The CDR3 DNA reads as TGTGCCAGCAGCTCGGGACAGATCTCTGGAAACACCATATATTTT.

The CDR3: CASSRRTRTVEKLFF. CDR3 nucleotide sequence: TGTGCCAGCAGCCGGAGGACGCGGACGGTGGAAAAACTGTTTTTT. The rearrangement links TRBV7-2 to TRBJ1-4; unclear D gene. CDR3 length: 15 residues. Germline loops: CDR1 SGHTA, CDR2 FQGNSA. The ends were cut back, 5 bases at V and 8 bases at J, with 18 bases in the middle.

This rearrangement joins TRBV6-5 to TRBJ2-1; TRBD2 matches 15 bases. CDR3 length equals 14 residues. Trimming removed 7 bases from V and 7 bases from J; junction bases left unmatched: 2. Germline V lookup: CDR1 MNHEY, CDR2 SVGAGI. The CDR3 spells CASTGTSGRNEQFF. As DNA, the CDR3 is TGTGCCAGCACAGGGACTAGCGGGAGGAATGAGCAGTTCTTC.

The rearrangement links TRBV5-5 to TRBJ1-5; D gene unclear. This CDR3 region has 16 residues. V lost 0 bases to trimming and J lost 4 bases, with 14 bases between them. CDR1 is SGHKS, CDR2 YYEKEE, per germline (reference sequence). The CDR3 sequence is CASSLAGWGKNQPQHF. CDR3 nucleotide sequence: TGTGCCAGCAGCTTGGCGGGGTGGGGAAAAAATCAGCCCCAGCATTTT.

This chain joins TRBV27 and TRBJ1-6; D uncertain. The germline V and J ends were trimmed by 1 base and 10 bases, with 14 bases remaining between them. The CDR3 is 15 residues long. Per germline, CDR1 MNHEY and CDR2 SMNVEV (reference sequence). The CDR3 here is CASSLFGQTASPLHF. CDR3 DNA: TGTGCCAGCAGTTTATTCGGCCAGACGGCATCACCCCTCCACTTT.

The V and J genes are TRBV29-1 and TRBJ2-5; 10 bases fit TRBD1. Germline V gene sequence: CDR1 SQVTM, CDR2 ANQGSEA. The ends lost 8 bases at V and 2 bases at J; junction bases unmatched: 11. The CDR3 is 15 residues long. DNA for the CDR3: TGCAGCCTTAGCCCCGGGACAGGGGTGCAAGAGACCCAGTACTTC. Translation: CSLSPGTGVQETQYF.